Listed here are 31 T cell receptor beta chains from one sample, sequenced in a study of control samples from healthy donors and cancer patients. Method: immunoSEQ multiplex PCR; TCRdb's copy keeps in-frame clones and lacks some. The sample has more than 85,000 clones; around 90% are singletons. The sequenced sample consisted of blood. These receptors all stem from a woman in her late teens or twenties in good health.

This chain links TRBV10-1 with TRBJ2-7, with D maybe TRBD2 (6 bases). Germline V gene data show CDR1 as WNHNN and CDR2 as SYGVQD (reference sequence). The CDR3 consists of 15 residues. The ends were cut back, 2 bases at V and 2 bases at J, with 13 bases in the middle. The CDR3 bases are TGCGCCAGCAGTGAGGGGGACGGAGGGGCCTACGAGCAGTACTTC. It yields the protein CASSEGDGGAYEQYF.

The chain has TRBV4-2 and TRBJ2-2; TRBD2 agrees at 9 bases. The CDR3 totals 16 residues. Germline loops: CDR1 LGHNA, CDR2 YNFKEQ. After removal of 4 bases from V and 7 bases from J, the junction contained 10 bases not matched to a gene. CDR3 nucleotide sequence: TGTGCCAGCAGCCTAGAGTCTAGCGGGATGGGCGGGGAGCTGTTTTTT. It encodes CASSLESSGMGGELFF.

This chain uses TRBV5-1 with TRBJ2-3; D is undetermined. Trimming pared 4 bases from V and 4 bases from J, leaving 22 bases between. The CDR3 is made up of 17 amino acids. Per the germline V gene, CDR1 is SGHRS and CDR2 is YFSETQ. In nucleotides, the CDR3 is TGCGCCAGCAGCAGTCTATCCACCCAGCTCAGCGCAGATACGCAGTATTTT. It is translated as CASSSLSTQLSADTQYF.

The V gene is TRBV11-2, the J gene TRBJ2-7, with D hard to call. V lost 6 bases to trimming and J lost 0 bases, with 12 bases between them. The germline CDR1 and CDR2 sequences are SGHAT and FQNNGV. This CDR3 region has 14 residues. Here the CDR3 DNA reads TGTGCCAGCAGTTATATGACGGGCTCCTACGAGCAGTACTTC. Encoded protein: CASSYMTGSYEQYF.

The rearrangement uses TRBV24-1 and TRBJ1-2; D is ambiguous. The CDR3 loop spans 12 amino acids. The V gene lost 1 base and the J gene lost 8 bases, with 7 bases spanning the gap. Germline lookup yields CDR1 KGHDR and CDR2 SFDVKD. The DNA of the CDR3 is TGTGCCACCAGTGATTTTCGAGGGGGCTACACCTTC. It specifies CATSDFRGGYTF.

The chain links TRBV7-9 to TRBJ2-3; D uncertain. Germline lookup yields CDR1 SEHNR and CDR2 FQNEAQ (reference sequence). Trimming shortened V by 4 bases and J by 3 bases, and 8 bases separated the two germline ends. The CDR3 spans 13 residues. The CDR3: CASSSGYTDTQYF. As DNA, the CDR3 is TGTGCCAGCAGCTCTGGGTATACAGATACGCAGTATTTT. Combining the CDR3 with reference TRBV7-9 and TRBJ2-3 gives the whole variable domain DTGVSQNPRHKITKRGQNVTFRCDPISEHNRLYWYRQTLGQGPEFLTYFQNEAQLEKSRLLSDRFSAERPKGSFSTLEIQRTEQGDSAMYLCASSSGYTDTQYFGPGTRLTVL.

The rearrangement joins TRBV5-4 to TRBJ2-1, with 9 bases identical to TRBD2. The CDR3 runs 16 residues. Germline V gene lookup returns CDR1 SGHNT and CDR2 YYREEE (reference sequence). Trimming at V came to 4 bases and at J to 2 bases, leaving 7 bases not matched to a gene. The CDR3 sequence is CASSLSGGGAYNEQFF. The CDR3, as DNA: TGTGCCAGCAGCCTCAGTGGCGGGGGGGCCTACAATGAGCAGTTCTTC. Combining the CDR3 with reference TRBV5-4 and TRBJ2-1 gives the whole variable domain ETGVTQSPTHLIKTRGQQVTLRCSSQSGHNTVSWYQQALGQGPQFIFQYYREEENGRGNFPPRFSGLQFPNYSSELNVNALELDDSALYLCASSLSGGGAYNEQFFGPGTRLTVL.

This clone was observed a single time. The chain links TRBV5-4 to TRBJ2-7; 8 bases are a match to TRBD2. Germline CDR1 and CDR2: SGHNT and YYREEE (reference sequence). V was clipped by 4 bases and J by 2 bases; unmatched bases: 8. The CDR3 consists of 15 residues. The CDR3: CASSPPGGAAYEQYF. CDR3 bases: TGTGCCAGCAGCCCCCCGGGGGGGGCTGCCTACGAGCAGTACTTC.

V usage is TRBV18 and J usage is TRBJ1-2; 7 bases agree with TRBD1. Germline CDR1 and CDR2: KGHSH and LQKENI. Trimming took 3 bases from V and 6 from J; bases not matched to a gene: 1. The CDR3 is 12 residues long. The CDR3 here is CASSPTGDGYTF. CDR3 bases: TGTGCCAGCTCACCTACAGGGGATGGCTACACCTTC.

The genes are TRBV5-6 and TRBJ2-7, with TRBD1 identical over 7 bases. There are 12 residues in the CDR3. Germline CDR1 and CDR2: SGHDT and YYEEEE. Unmatched junction bases numbered 4, after V lost 4 bases and J lost 6 bases. This CDR3 reads CASSADRLEQYF. CDR3 coding DNA: TGTGCCAGCAGCGCGGACAGGCTCGAGCAGTACTTC.

The chain combines TRBV2 with TRBJ1-3; no definite D call. The CDR3 has 15 residues. CDR1 and CDR2 from the germline V gene are SNHLY and FYNNEI. Deletions cut 3 bases from V and 0 bases from J, with 9 bases between. Here the CDR3 DNA reads TGTGCCAGCAGTGACAGTCTTCTCTCTGGAAACACCATATATTTT. This translates into CASSDSLLSGNTIYF.

The genes are TRBV9 and TRBJ2-5, with D perhaps assigned TRBD1 or TRBD2 (5 bases each). V was clipped by 4 bases and J by 4 bases, with 14 bases between them. Germline V CDR1 and CDR2: SGDLS, YYNGEE. The CDR3 length is 14 residues. CDR3 bases: TGTGCCAGCAGCCCCACCGGGACGACAGAGACCCAGTACTTC. Amino acids: CASSPTGTTETQYF.

The chain carries TRBV27 and TRBJ1-5; 7 positions agree with TRBD1. CDR3 length: 15 amino acids. V lost 6 bases and J lost 7; bases outside the gene matches: 12. Germline loops: CDR1 MNHEY, CDR2 SMNVEV (reference sequence). CDR3: CASRSERQGEQPQHF. The CDR3 bases are TGTGCCAGCAGGTCTGAGAGACAGGGTGAACAGCCCCAGCATTTT.

The J gene is TRBJ2-5, the V gene TRBV5-1; 10 nucleotides line up with TRBD2. This CDR3 is built from 15 residues. The V gene's germline CDR1 is SGHRS and CDR2 YFSETQ. J lost 4 bases, V lost 1 base, and 4 bases had no gene match. CDR3 amino acids: CASSLFLAGAETQYF. DNA for the CDR3: TGCGCCAGCAGCTTGTTCCTAGCGGGAGCAGAGACCCAGTACTTC.

The chain couples TRBV6-5 to TRBJ1-3; D gene ambiguous. Germline lookup yields CDR1 MNHEY and CDR2 SVGAGI. The length of the CDR3 is 13 residues. The V gene lost 6 bases and the J gene lost 0 bases, with 6 bases spanning the gap. The CDR3 loop is CASSRRSGNTIYF. The CDR3 DNA reads as TGTGCCAGCAGCCGTCGCTCTGGAAACACCATATATTTT.

CDR3 loop: CASLEVPNTGELFF. CDR3 nucleotide sequence: TGTGCCAGCCTGGAGGTGCCGAACACCGGGGAGCTGTTTTTT. V is TRBV19 and J is TRBJ2-2; a weak D match, TRBD2 (5 bases). The CDR3 covers 14 residues. The V gene lost 9 bases and the J gene lost 0 bases, with 11 bases spanning the gap. CDR1 and CDR2 from the germline V gene are LNHDA and SQIVND (reference sequence).

The V and J genes are TRBV7-8 and TRBJ1-5; TRBD1 aligns across 8 bases. Germline V gene data show CDR1 as SGHVS and CDR2 as FQNEAQ. J gave up 2 bases and V 1 base, and 7 bases lay outside the gene matches. The CDR3 extends over 17 amino acids. This CDR3 is CASSLVPVTGGNQPQHF. CDR3 nucleotide sequence: TGTGCCAGCAGCTTAGTACCGGTGACAGGGGGCAATCAGCCCCAGCATTTT.

This sequence joins TRBV10-3 and TRBJ1-2; D is unclear. CDR1 and CDR2 (germline): ENHRY, SYGVKD. Between the trimmed V and J ends, which lost 2 bases and 1 base, there was a span of 11 bases. CDR3 length equals 15 residues. The CDR3 coding sequence is TGTGCCATCAGTGAGGGCCAGACCATTAACTATGGCTACACCTTC. This codes for CAISEGQTINYGYTF.

The V gene is TRBV7-9, the J gene TRBJ1-3; D remains ambiguous. Germline CDR1 is SEHNR and CDR2 is FQNEAQ (reference sequence). There are 18 residues in the CDR3. V shed 1 base and J shed 0 bases, with 16 bases lying between them. DNA of the CDR3: TGTGCCAGCAGCTTAGGGCCCGCCAGGTTCGTCTCTGGAAACACCATATATTTT. Its translation: CASSLGPARFVSGNTIYF.

This chain connects TRBV3-1 (or the pseudogene TRBV3-2) to TRBJ1-2; maybe TRBD1 (6 bases). With 0 bases removed from V and 8 bases from J, the gap between germline ends came to 7 bases. The CDR3 length is 12 residues. Germline V gene sequence: CDR1 LGHDT, CDR2 YNNKEL (reference sequence). In DNA form, the CDR3 reads TGTGCCAGCAGCCAAGAGGGGGCGGGCTACACCTTC. It encodes CASSQEGAGYTF.

This clone was detected only once. The V and J genes are TRBV6-5 and TRBJ2-6; D unresolved. The CDR3 is 15 amino acids. Germline CDR1 MNHEY, CDR2 SVGAGI. Trimming shortened V by 0 bases and J by 2 bases, and 5 bases separated the two germline ends. The CDR3 DNA sequence: TGTGCCAGCAGTTACTCCAGGACTGGGGCCAACGTCCTGACTTTC. The encoded protein is CASSYSRTGANVLTF.

The gene calls are TRBV25-1 and TRBJ1-2; the D gene is possibly TRBD1 (5 bases). Trimming pared 7 bases from V and 3 bases from J, leaving 9 bases between. The CDR3 totals 12 residues. CDR1 is MGHDK and CDR2 is SYGVNS in the germline V gene. CDR3 in DNA: TGTGCCAGCAAGTCAGGGTACTATGGCTACACCTTC. Translation: CASKSGYYGYTF.

Here the CDR3 reads CASSQPAVNTEAFF. The CDR3 DNA sequence: TGTGCCAGCAGCCAACCGGCGGTGAACACTGAAGCTTTCTTT. This rearrangement joins TRBV3-1 (or the pseudogene TRBV3-2) to TRBJ1-1, with no clear D. CDR3 length: 14 amino acids. Germline V gives CDR1 LGHDT, CDR2 YNNKEL (reference sequence). V dropped 2 bases and J dropped 0 bases, with 7 bases sitting between them.

V and J are TRBV9 and TRBJ2-6, with a weak D call TRBD1 (5 bases). The V end was cut by 3 bases, the J end by 0 bases, with 16 bases between. Germline CDR1 reads SGDLS; CDR2 reads YYNGEE. The CDR3 is 18 residues long. In DNA, the CDR3 is TGTGCCAGCAGCGAATATGGACACAGGAGCTCTGGGGCCAACGTCCTGACTTTC. It encodes CASSEYGHRSSGANVLTF.

The gene calls are TRBV3-1 (or the pseudogene TRBV3-2) and TRBJ2-1, with 7 bases lining up with TRBD2. Germline-derived CDR1 and CDR2 are LGHDT and YNNKEL (reference sequence). Unmatched junction bases numbered 11, after V lost 6 bases and J lost 15 bases. This CDR3 is 12 amino acids long. CDR3 protein: CASSGERELGFF. Here the CDR3 DNA reads TGTGCCAGCAGTGGGGAGCGGGAACTGGGGTTCTTC.

The chain couples TRBV14 to TRBJ2-7; D not certain. CDR3 size: 13 residues. Trimming removed 0 bases at V and 7 bases at J, with 10 bases between. Germline CDR1 and CDR2: SGHDN and FVKESK. This CDR3 reads CASSQDSLEEQYF. The CDR3 DNA is TGTGCCAGCAGCCAAGACTCCCTGGAAGAGCAGTACTTC.

The chain couples TRBV2 to TRBJ2-1; 10 bases align to TRBD2. Trimming took 7 bases from V and 0 from J; bases not matched to a gene: 9. Germline V gene data show CDR1 as SNHLY and CDR2 as FYNNEI. This CDR3 contains 17 residues. The CDR3 region is CASMVLAGPYSYNEQFF. CDR3 nucleotides: TGTGCCAGCATGGTACTAGCGGGACCCTACTCCTACAATGAGCAGTTCTTC.

V and J are TRBV7-9 and TRBJ2-7, with 9 nucleotides matching TRBD1. V lost 0 bases and J lost 3; bases outside the gene matches: 3. Germline V gene data show CDR1 as SEHNR and CDR2 as FQNEAQ (reference sequence). The CDR3 is 15 amino acids. CDR3: CASSLAATGGYEQYF. CDR3 coding DNA: TGTGCCAGCAGCTTAGCGGCGACAGGGGGCTACGAGCAGTACTTC.

The chain employs TRBV6-5 and TRBJ1-1; the match to TRBD1 covers 7 bases. Germline CDR1 reads MNHEY; CDR2 reads SVGAGI. CDR3 length: 15 residues. V shed 3 bases and J 4 bases; nucleotides not matched to a gene: 8. The DNA of the CDR3 is TGTGCCAGCAGTTATTCAAAGTCAGGGGGCACTGAAGCTTTCTTT. Its protein product is CASSYSKSGGTEAFF.

The chain links TRBV6-5 to TRBJ2-7; D tentatively fits TRBD1 or TRBD2 (5 bases each). The CDR3 has 13 amino acids. Per germline, CDR1 MNHEY and CDR2 SVGAGI. Trimming took off 5 bases at V and 6 bases at J, with 14 bases between the two ends. CDR3 DNA sequence: TGTGCCAGCAGTCAATTTCAGGGACGCGAGCAGTACTTC. Its translation is CASSQFQGREQYF.

The V and J genes are TRBV9 and TRBJ1-6; D not resolved. The CDR3 runs 15 residues. V was cut by 0 bases and J by 10 bases, with 14 bases left in between. Germline V lookup: CDR1 SGDLS, CDR2 YYNGEE. The CDR3, as DNA: TGTGCCAGCAGCGTAGTGGAAAGGGTAGAGTCACCCCTCCACTTT. Translated: CASSVVERVESPLHF.